The 20 T cell receptor beta chains reported below all come from one sample, sequenced in a study of T-cell reconstitution after alpha-beta-depleted transplantation in children (dated by TCRdb to 2016 to 2017). The meaning of the sample's treatment or condition label: allogeneic hematopoietic cell transplantation with graft depleted of TCRalphabeta T cells and CD19 B cells. Library creation used PCR. Sequenced on an Illumina HiSeq 2500. TCR library preparation used molecular barcoding, with unique molecular identifiers applied to normalize quantification of the TCRbeta repertoire. TCRdb redid the processing of the public reads, applying fastp at Q25 and MiXCR, and retained in-frame beta chains. Entries that share a CDR3 protein sequence are merged under the most common genes and DNA. In all, the sample holds about 420,000 distinct CDR3 sequences, and around 15% of those were seen once. The biggest ten clones account for roughly 27% of the sample.

The sample here was PBMCs, mostly from graft donor cells, taken 360 days after TCRalphabeta/CD19-depleted stem cell transplant. The source of these receptors is a boy under three years old who had a stem cell transplant for Wiskott-Aldrich syndrome, so the T cells may come from the graft donor.

The rearrangement joins TRBV6-6 to TRBJ1-1, with D uncertain. Germline values: CDR1 MNHNY, CDR2 SVGAGI (reference sequence). The CDR3 is 11 residues long. Trimming cost V 6 bases and J 7 bases, with 9 bases left between them. CDR3 protein: CASRRGLEAFF. The CDR3 DNA follows: TGTGCCAGCAGACGTGGTCTTGAAGCTTTCTTT.

This clonotype was recorded once. The chain recombines TRBV7-2 with TRBJ1-1; D remains ambiguous. Germline CDR1 reads SGHTA; CDR2 reads FQGNSA. This CDR3 spans 14 amino acids. V shed 5 bases and J shed 0 bases, with 10 bases lying between them. The CDR3 reads CASSRTVMNTEAFF. The CDR3, as DNA: TGTGCCAGCAGCCGGACCGTAATGAACACTGAAGCTTTCTTT.

This clonotype has a handful of counts. The chain recombines TRBV7-2 with TRBJ2-3, with unresolved D. This CDR3 has 16 amino acids. V was pared by 3 bases and J by 0 bases, with 13 bases between. Germline assignment: CDR1 SGHTA and CDR2 FQGNSA. As DNA, the CDR3 is TGTGCCAGCAGCTTCCGTACGTGGGCTAGCACAGATACGCAGTATTTT. Its translation is CASSFRTWASTDTQYF.

This clonotype was found a few times. The chain couples TRBV29-1 to TRBJ1-1, with D hard to call. The germline gives CDR1 SQVTM, CDR2 ANQGSEA. This CDR3 has 11 residues. Trimming shortened V by 4 bases and J by 5 bases, and 8 bases separated the two germline ends. The CDR3 reads CSVASTTEAFF. The CDR3 nucleotides are TGCAGCGTTGCCTCTACAACTGAAGCTTTCTTT.

The chain recombines TRBV20-1 with TRBJ2-1, with 11 nucleotides matching TRBD2. With 5 bases clipped from V and 3 bases from J, the junction kept 3 bases outside the gene matches. The CDR3 extends over 14 amino acids. CDR1 DFQATT and CDR2 SNEGSKA come from the germline V gene (reference sequence). CDR3 sequence (DNA): TGCAGTGCTGGGGGACTAGCGGACTACAATGAGCAGTTCTTC. This gives the protein CSAGGLADYNEQFF.

This chain connects TRBV30 to TRBJ2-1; 13 bases fit TRBD2. Trimming removed 3 bases from V and 4 bases from J; junction bases left unmatched: 9. This CDR3 has 17 amino acids. The V gene's germline CDR1 is GTSNPN and CDR2 SVGIG (reference sequence). Written as DNA, the CDR3 is TGTGCCTGGAGCGGGTTTTCGACTAGCGGGGGGTACAATGAGCAGTTCTTC. Its translation is CAWSGFSTSGGYNEQFF.

The chain recombines TRBV25-1 with TRBJ1-6; no firm D call. Germline CDR1 is MGHDK and CDR2 is SYGVNS. V shed 3 bases and J shed 5 bases, with 14 bases lying between them. The CDR3 is 16 amino acids. The CDR3 DNA reads TGTGCCAGCAGTGACGGCTGGGGTCGGCATAATTCACCCCTCCACTTT. The encoded protein is CASSDGWGRHNSPLHF.

V is TRBV28 and J is TRBJ2-2; unclear D gene. CDR3 length: 12 residues. V gave up 2 bases and J gave up 9 bases, with 7 bases separating them. Looked up from germline, CDR1 is MDHEN and CDR2 is SYDVKM. The CDR3, as DNA: TGTGCCAGCAGTTTACCCGGATGGGAGCTGTTTTTT. Encoded protein: CASSLPGWELFF. The whole variable domain, remainder taken from reference TRBV28 and TRBJ2-2, is DVKVTQSSRYLVKRTGEKVFLECVQDMDHENMFWYRQDPGLGLRLIYFSYDVKMKEKGDIPEGYSVSREKKERFSLILESASTNQTSMYLCASSLPGWELFFGEGSRLTVL.

The chain is built from TRBV10-3 and TRBJ2-7; 7 bases match TRBD1. Germline V gene lookup returns CDR1 ENHRY and CDR2 SYGVKD. V shed 3 bases, J shed 1 base, and the junction held 6 bases outside the gene matches. The length of the CDR3 is 15 residues. CDR3 loop: CAISDSEDRSYEQYF. CDR3 bases: TGTGCCATCAGTGATTCTGAGGACAGGTCCTACGAGCAGTACTTC.

This clonotype has more than one count but fewer than ten. The V and J genes are TRBV6-1 and TRBJ2-7; D assignment may be TRBD1 or TRBD2 (6 bases each). The CDR3 is 14 amino acids. Germline lookup yields CDR1 MNHNS and CDR2 SASEGT. V lost 5 bases and J lost 5, with 16 bases in between. The CDR3 protein is CASSTSLGGNEQYF. The CDR3, as DNA: TGTGCCAGCAGTACCAGTTTGGGGGGCAACGAGCAGTACTTC.

The chain has TRBV12-3 or TRBV12-4 and TRBJ2-1, with 9 bases matching TRBD1. V shed 2 bases, J shed 15 bases, and the junction held 2 bases outside the gene matches. This CDR3 has 11 amino acids. The CDR3 spells CASSLSGQGFF. CDR3 bases: TGTGCCAGCAGTTTATCGGGACAGGGGTTCTTC.

This clonotype was detected only a few times. The chain recombines TRBV20-1 with TRBJ2-2, with 15 bases lining up with TRBD2. There are 17 residues in the CDR3. V shed 5 bases and J 5 bases; nucleotides not matched to a gene: 9. Looked up from germline, CDR1 is DFQATT and CDR2 is SNEGSKA (reference sequence). The CDR3 DNA sequence: TGCAGTGCTTCCGGACTAGCGGGAGGGCCGGGGACCGGGGAGCTGTTTTTT. Its protein is CSASGLAGGPGTGELFF.

The V call is TRBV3-1, the J call TRBJ2-5; D perhaps matches TRBD2 (5 bases). Trimming shortened V by 1 base and J by 4 bases, and 10 bases separated the two germline ends. The germline V gene has CDR1 LGHDT and CDR2 YNNKEL (reference sequence). CDR3 size: 14 residues. The CDR3 DNA follows: TGTGCCAGCAGCCAAGGCGGGTTGAGAGAGACCCAGTACTTC. Encoded protein: CASSQGGLRETQYF.

This chain uses TRBV6-1 with TRBJ2-2, with 9 bases that match TRBD1. The germline CDR1 and CDR2 sequences are MNHNS and SASEGT. The CDR3 has 14 residues. Trimming removed 7 bases from V and 4 bases from J; junction bases left unmatched: 4. This CDR3 reads CASKIQGATGELFF. CDR3 in DNA: TGTGCCAGCAAGATACAGGGGGCCACCGGGGAGCTGTTTTTT.

In this sample, this clonotype turned up a few times. The CDR3 is CASSPTSGRWSEQFF. CDR3 nucleotides: TGTGCCAGCAGCCCGACTAGCGGGAGGTGGAGTGAGCAGTTCTTC. The chain carries TRBV7-2 and TRBJ2-1; 13 bases are a match to TRBD2. This CDR3 has 15 residues. V shed 5 bases, J shed 9 bases, and the junction held 7 bases outside the gene matches. The V gene's germline CDR1 is SGHTA and CDR2 FQGNSA.

V and J are TRBV12-3 or TRBV12-4 and TRBJ1-1, with no clear D. Trimming stripped 3 bases from V and 7 bases from J, with 18 bases between. This CDR3 spans 15 amino acids. Written as DNA, the CDR3 is TGTGCCAGCAGTTTTTCGGTTTCCAGGCTCCATGAAGCTTTCTTT. Encoded protein: CASSFSVSRLHEAFF.

V gene TRBV12-3 or TRBV12-4 combines with J gene TRBJ2-6; possibly TRBD2 for D (5 bases). The CDR3 runs 15 residues. Trimming stripped 3 bases from V and 0 bases from J, with 6 bases between. CDR3 sequence (DNA): TGTGCCAGCAGTTTCGGGATCTCTGGGGCCAACGTCCTGACTTTC. Its translation is CASSFGISGANVLTF.

This clonotype was detected a few times. The J gene is TRBJ2-7, the V gene TRBV2, with D possibly TRBD1 on 5 matching bases. V was shortened by 4 bases and J by 4 bases, with 14 bases between the two germline ends. The CDR3 loop spans 14 amino acids. Per the germline V gene, CDR1 is SNHLY and CDR2 is FYNNEI. As DNA, the CDR3 is TGTGCCAGCAGTGTTCAGGGTACGTGGTACGAGCAGTACTTC. Protein sequence: CASSVQGTWYEQYF.

V usage is TRBV12-3 or TRBV12-4 and J usage is TRBJ2-7; D uncertain. V lost 1 base and J lost 3, with 13 bases in between. The CDR3 is 15 amino acids. For the CDR3, the DNA is TGTGCCAGCAGTTTAGATTGGAATGGGGTCTACGAGCAGTACTTC. Translating gives CASSLDWNGVYEQYF.

This clonotype was counted at least ten times. The genes are TRBV12-3 or TRBV12-4 and TRBJ2-1; 12 bases map to TRBD2. CDR3 length: 14 residues. V lost 5 bases, J lost 8 bases, and 4 bases stayed unmatched. The CDR3 spells CASSETSGSYEQFF. CDR3 sequence (DNA): TGTGCCAGCAGTGAGACTAGCGGGAGTTATGAGCAGTTCTTC.